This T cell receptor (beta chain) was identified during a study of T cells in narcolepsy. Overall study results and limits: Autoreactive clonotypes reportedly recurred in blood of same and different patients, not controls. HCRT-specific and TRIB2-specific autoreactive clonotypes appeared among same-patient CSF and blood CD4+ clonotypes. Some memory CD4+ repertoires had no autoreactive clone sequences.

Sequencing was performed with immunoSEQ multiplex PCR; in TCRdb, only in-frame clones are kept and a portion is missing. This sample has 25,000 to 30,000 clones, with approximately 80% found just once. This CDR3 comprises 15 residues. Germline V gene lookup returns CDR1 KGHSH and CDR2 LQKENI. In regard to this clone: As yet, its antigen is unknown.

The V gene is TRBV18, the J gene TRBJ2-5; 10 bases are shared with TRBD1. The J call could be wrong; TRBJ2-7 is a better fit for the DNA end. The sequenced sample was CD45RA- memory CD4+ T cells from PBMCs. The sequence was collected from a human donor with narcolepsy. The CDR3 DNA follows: TGTGCCAGCTCACCCGGGACAGGGGTATCCTACGAGCAGTACTTC. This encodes CASSPGTGVSYEQYF.